The 26 T cell receptor beta chains given below trace back to one sample, sequenced in a study of blood T cells in healthy people across ages. A second 7 to 11 cycle PCR used barcoded and J-beta primers. TCRdb itself ran the 5' RACE reads through MiXCR, one entry per CDR3 protein. The repertoire holds about 680,000 distinct CDR3 sequences, with roughly 49% as singletons. Sequenced: blood. Every receptor here comes from a woman aged 55 to 70 in good health.

V gene TRBV6-6 combines with J gene TRBJ2-3, with D perhaps matching TRBD2 (5 bases). Trimming left V 2 bases short and J 4 bases short, with 16 bases between. This CDR3 region has 16 residues. Germline values: CDR1 MNHNY, CDR2 SVGAGI (reference sequence). In DNA, the CDR3 is TGTGCCAGCAGTTACCAAACCTCTCCAGCGGCAGATACGCAGTATTTT. Its protein is CASSYQTSPAADTQYF.

This chain connects TRBV7-9 to TRBJ2-1, with 10 bases aligning to TRBD2. CDR1 SEHNR and CDR2 FQNEAQ come from the germline V gene (reference sequence). The CDR3 loop spans 15 amino acids. Trimming at V came to 4 bases and at J to 7 bases, leaving 7 bases not matched to a gene. CDR3 sequence reads: CASSSGLAEWNEQFF. CDR3 nucleotides: TGTGCCAGCAGCTCAGGACTAGCGGAGTGGAATGAGCAGTTCTTC.

The genes are TRBV4-3 and TRBJ2-3, with TRBD2 identical over 9 bases. V was clipped by 0 bases and J by 5 bases; unmatched bases: 3. Germline V gene data show CDR1 as LGHNA and CDR2 as YSLEER. The CDR3 contains 15 residues. The CDR3 DNA is TGCGCCAGCAGCCAAGAGACTAGCGGTGGAGATACGCAGTATTTT. It translates to CASSQETSGGDTQYF.

The J gene is TRBJ2-5, the V gene TRBV20-1; D remains unclear. The J call may be in error: the DNA end matches TRBJ2-1 better. The germline CDR1 and CDR2 sequences are DFQATT and SNEGSKA (reference sequence). The CDR3 runs to 17 residues. DNA of the CDR3: TGCAGTGCCCCCCACGGAACCTTCAATATGTACCAAGAGACCCAGTTCTTC. Amino acids: CSAPHGTFNMYQETQFF.

This clonotype was detected a few times. CDR3 sequence: CASRNRDRDSGEQFF. The DNA for the CDR3 is TGCGCCAGCAGAAACCGGGACAGGGATTCCGGTGAGCAGTTCTTC. The rearrangement links TRBV4-3 to TRBJ2-1, with 9 bases aligning to TRBD1. The CDR3 length is 15 residues. Germline CDR1 is LGHNA and CDR2 is YSLEER. V gave up 6 bases and J gave up 9 bases; unmatched junction bases: 12.

The V and J genes are TRBV28 and TRBJ2-7; TRBD2 might be the D (6 bases). The DNA end is more similar to TRBJ2-4, so the J call may be wrong. CDR1 is MDHEN and CDR2 is SYDVKM in the germline V gene. CDR3 size: 15 residues. CDR3 residues: CATSRAGLAKNIQYF. CDR3 DNA sequence: TGTGCCACATCCAGGGCGGGATTAGCCAAAAACATTCAGTACTTC.

This chain uses TRBV7-2 with TRBJ2-3, with 7 bases identical to TRBD2. Germline V gene sequence: CDR1 SGHTA, CDR2 FQGNSA. The trim removed 0 bases at V and 0 bases at J, leaving 6 bases unmatched. The CDR3 spans 17 residues. CDR3 bases: TGTGCCAGCAGCTTAGCGCGGGCTAGCGGTAGCACAGATACGCAGTATTTT. Translating gives CASSLARASGSTDTQYF.

This chain joins TRBV20-1 and TRBJ1-1, with unresolved D. The germline V gene has CDR1 DFQATT and CDR2 SNEGSKA (reference sequence). The CDR3 is made up of 13 amino acids. V lost 3 bases and J lost 2, with 10 bases in between. The CDR3 is CSASLPANTEAFF. The CDR3 DNA reads TGCAGTGCTAGTCTTCCAGCTAACACTGAAGCTTTCTTT.

This clonotype was seen once. The chain recombines TRBV3-1 with TRBJ2-7, with 7 bases aligning to TRBD2. Trimming at V came to 7 bases and at J to 9 bases, leaving 21 bases not matched to a gene. This CDR3 spans 16 amino acids. Germline V gives CDR1 LGHDT, CDR2 YNNKEL (reference sequence). DNA of the CDR3: TGTGCCAGCAAAACTGGCCCGGGAGGCTCCCTTCACGGGCAGTACTTC. It translates to CASKTGPGGSLHGQYF.

This chain links TRBV11-2 with TRBJ2-5, with a weak D call TRBD2 (5 bases). Trimming pared 1 base from V and 3 bases from J, leaving 9 bases between. CDR1 and CDR2 (germline): SGHAT, FQNNGV. The CDR3 runs 14 residues. The CDR3 here is CASSLVGVEETQYF. DNA of the CDR3: TGTGCCAGCAGCTTAGTGGGAGTTGAAGAGACCCAGTACTTC.

In this sample, this clonotype turned up a few times. The CDR3 DNA is TGTGCCAGCAGCTTAGAAATTGGGCTCAACGAGCAGTACTTC. Amino acids: CASSLEIGLNEQYF. The chain links TRBV7-9 to TRBJ2-5; D uncertain. The J call may be in error: the DNA end matches TRBJ2-7 better. CDR3 length: 14 amino acids. Germline assignment: CDR1 SEHNR and CDR2 FQNEAQ (reference sequence).

The chain has TRBV12-3 or TRBV12-4 and TRBJ2-3; D remains ambiguous. CDR3 size: 11 residues. Trimming took off 4 bases at V and 6 bases at J, with 5 bases between the two ends. In DNA, the CDR3 is TGTGCCAGCAGTTCTCTCGATACGCAGTATTTT. Translation: CASSSLDTQYF.

V is TRBV4-1 and J is TRBJ1-4, with D tentatively TRBD1 (6 bases). Germline-derived CDR1 and CDR2 are MGHRA and YSYEKL. The CDR3 spans 16 residues. V was cut by 1 base and J by 4 bases, with 13 bases left in between. The chain's CDR3 is CASSQVSGGYNEKLFF. CDR3 DNA: TGCGCCAGCAGCCAAGTTTCCGGGGGCTATAATGAAAAACTGTTTTTT.

There are a few counts of this clonotype. The chain combines TRBV7-2 with TRBJ1-2; a weak D match, TRBD1 (6 bases). The length of the CDR3 is 14 residues. Trimming cost V 1 base and J 5 bases, with 11 bases left between them. Germline lookup yields CDR1 SGHTA and CDR2 FQGNSA. The CDR3 nucleotides are TGTGCCAGCAGCTTAGTCGAGGGGGTTTATGGCTACACCTTC. Encoded protein: CASSLVEGVYGYTF.

The chain links TRBV28 to TRBJ1-6; possibly TRBD1 for D (5 bases). The V end was cut by 11 bases, the J end by 7 bases, with 12 bases between. Germline CDR1 and CDR2: MDHEN and SYDVKM. The CDR3 totals 12 residues. CDR3 coding DNA: TGTGCCGGTAGCAGGGCCAATTCACCCCTCCACTTT. This gives the protein CAGSRANSPLHF.

This clonotype was seen a few times. The chain carries TRBV4-2 and TRBJ2-5, with D tentatively TRBD1 or TRBD2 (5 bases each). V was cut by 0 bases and J by 1 base, with 12 bases left in between. There are 16 residues in the CDR3. The germline V gene has CDR1 LGHNA and CDR2 YNFKEQ. CDR3 DNA: TGTGCCAGCAGCCAAGATGGCCCCGGGGCCCAAGAGACCCAGTACTTC. Translation: CASSQDGPGAQETQYF.

J is TRBJ2-1 and V is TRBV5-1, with TRBD2 identical over 10 bases. The CDR3 contains 14 residues. Trimming at V came to 4 bases and at J to 10 bases, leaving 8 bases not matched to a gene. Germline V lookup: CDR1 SGHRS, CDR2 YFSETQ. The CDR3 coding sequence is TGCGCCAGCAGCATCCTAGCGGGAGTCGAGGAGCAGTTCTTC. It yields the protein CASSILAGVEEQFF.

This chain connects TRBV7-2 to TRBJ2-5; D perhaps matches TRBD2 (6 bases). Judging by the DNA end, TRBJ2-7 fits better; the J call may be wrong. The CDR3 has 15 residues. Germline CDR1 and CDR2: SGHTA and FQGNSA. CDR3 nucleotide sequence: TGTGCCAGCAGGGGGGGTAGGCACCCCATCCACGAGCAGTACTTC. It translates to CASRGGRHPIHEQYF.

This clonotype showed up just a few times. The J gene is TRBJ2-1, the V gene TRBV20-1; no reliable D call. Germline values: CDR1 DFQATT, CDR2 SNEGSKA (reference sequence). Trimming removed 6 bases from V and 0 bases from J, with 9 bases in between. The CDR3 loop spans 13 amino acids. The CDR3 region has the DNA TGCAGTGCATTTACGAGCTCCTACAATGAGCAGTTCTTC. Translation: CSAFTSSYNEQFF.

CDR3: CASSPRLAGEQFF. The DNA of the CDR3 is TGTGCCAGCAGTCCCCGGCTAGCTGGGGAGCAGTTCTTC. The chain has TRBV27 and TRBJ2-1; a possible D gene is TRBD2 (5 bases). The CDR3 has 13 amino acids. Trimming took 5 bases from V and 10 from J, leaving 15 bases between them. Per the germline V gene, CDR1 is MNHEY and CDR2 is SMNVEV (reference sequence).

The chain has TRBV29-1 and TRBJ1-1; possible D gene TRBD1, 6 bases. The length of the CDR3 is 12 residues. V lost 6 bases and J 6 bases, leaving 14 bases between the germline ends. Germline CDR1 reads SQVTM; CDR2 reads ANQGSEA. CDR3 loop: CSVVDRSPEAFF. In DNA, the CDR3 is TGCAGCGTCGTAGACAGGAGCCCTGAAGCTTTCTTT.

This clonotype was seen a few times. The rearrangement links TRBV5-1 to TRBJ2-3; 11 bases match TRBD2. Germline lookup yields CDR1 SGHRS and CDR2 YFSETQ. The CDR3 spans 16 residues. V shed 3 bases and J 3 bases; nucleotides not matched to a gene: 6. This CDR3 is CASSSETSGKTDTQYF. CDR3 nucleotide sequence: TGCGCCAGCAGCTCAGAGACTAGCGGGAAGACAGATACGCAGTATTTT.

This clonotype has more than one count but fewer than ten. CDR3: CSARGGWALDEQFF. DNA of the CDR3: TGCAGTGCTAGAGGCGGGTGGGCGTTGGATGAGCAGTTCTTC. V is TRBV20-1 and J is TRBJ2-1; D possibly corresponds to TRBD2 (5 bases). There are 14 residues in the CDR3. Per the germline V gene, CDR1 is DFQATT and CDR2 is SNEGSKA (reference sequence). V lost 1 base and J 8 bases, leaving 15 bases between the germline ends.

The chain recombines TRBV7-2 with TRBJ1-2, with 7 bases lining up with TRBD1. The V gene's germline CDR1 is SGHTA and CDR2 FQGNSA. The CDR3 is 15 residues long. The ends lost 0 bases at V and 0 bases at J; junction bases unmatched: 1. CDR3 bases: TGTGCCAGCAGCTTAGCAACAGGGGCTAACTATGGCTACACCTTC. Translating it yields CASSLATGANYGYTF. The complete variable domain, with remaining parts taken from reference TRBV7-2 and TRBJ1-2, reads GAGVSQSPSNKVTEKGKDVELRCDPISGHTALYWYRQSLGQGLEFLIYFQGNSAPDKSGLPSDRFSAERTGGSVSTLTIQRTQQEDSAVYLCASSLATGANYGYTFGSGTRLTVV.

The gene calls are TRBV6-5 and TRBJ2-5; D might be TRBD2 (5 bases). CDR1 and CDR2 from the germline V gene are MNHEY and SVGAGI. V was clipped by 0 bases and J by 5 bases, with 13 bases between them. CDR3 length equals 15 residues. The CDR3 spells CASSYSEARRETQYF. DNA of the CDR3: TGTGCCAGCAGTTACTCGGAGGCCCGCCGGGAGACCCAGTACTTC.

This chain connects TRBV24-1 to TRBJ2-3; TRBD2 agrees at 10 bases. Germline V lookup: CDR1 KGHDR, CDR2 SFDVKD. CDR3 size: 16 residues. V shed 4 bases and J 2 bases; nucleotides not matched to a gene: 5. DNA of the CDR3: TGTGCCACCAGTGACACTACTAGCGGGAACACAGATACGCAGTATTTT. This sequence encodes CATSDTTSGNTDTQYF.